The 17 T cell receptor beta chains listed next were all sequenced from one sample in a study of T cells in Graves' hyperthyroidism and ophthalmopathy. Amplification of TCR beta CDR3 regions was performed using RNA transcripts as template. A set of HTBI primers served as the primers for a first-round RT-PCR of the TCR CDR3. TCRdb ran MiXCR on the multiplex PCR reads and lists one entry per CDR3 protein. The table shows roughly 560,000 distinct CDR3 sequences, with 14% to 15% occurring only once. The specimen sequenced was blood. The receptors were gathered from a woman aged 40-49 years with Graves' ophthalmopathy.

This clonotype was detected many times. The chain carries TRBV6-5 and TRBJ2-7; 7 bases fit TRBD1. CDR1 MNHEY and CDR2 SVGAGI come from the germline V gene. This CDR3 comprises 13 residues. The junction had 7 bases not matched to a gene; V was cut back by 5 bases and J by 6 bases. The CDR3 is CASSTPQGIEQYF. As DNA, the CDR3 is TGTGCCAGCAGTACCCCACAGGGGATCGAGCAGTACTTC.

This clonotype was counted at least ten times. The rearrangement joins TRBV6-2 or TRBV6-3 to TRBJ2-7, with 10 nucleotides matching TRBD1. Germline V lookup: CDR1 MNHEY, CDR2 SVGEGT. The CDR3 is 16 amino acids. J lost 4 bases, V lost 6 bases, and 12 bases had no gene match. The CDR3 bases are TGTGCCAGCAGAACAACCGGGACAGGGGACCTATACGAGCAGTACTTC. Translated: CASRTTGTGDLYEQYF.

The chain is built from TRBV6-2 or TRBV6-3 and TRBJ1-6; TRBD1 is a possible D gene (6 bases). V was cut by 5 bases and J by 5 bases, with 25 bases left in between. This CDR3 is 19 amino acids long. Germline CDR1 and CDR2: MNHEY and SVGEGT. The CDR3 loop reads CASSTIQGLPGHDNSPLHF. The CDR3 coding sequence is TGTGCCAGCAGTACCATCCAGGGTCTTCCGGGACATGATAATTCACCCCTCCACTTT.

This clonotype has ten or more counts. The chain links TRBV30 to TRBJ1-5; 7 bases align to TRBD1. J gave up 6 bases and V 1 base, and 6 bases lay outside the gene matches. In germline, CDR1 is GTSNPN, CDR2 SVGIG (reference sequence). The CDR3 sequence is 14 residues long. The CDR3 loop is CAWSDQGVRQPQHF. CDR3 coding DNA: TGTGCCTGGAGTGATCAGGGGGTACGTCAGCCCCAGCATTTT.

This clonotype was detected many times. V usage is TRBV19 and J usage is TRBJ2-7; 11 bases fit TRBD1. The ends lost 6 bases at V and 5 bases at J; junction bases unmatched: 6. The CDR3 covers 14 residues. Germline V gene sequence: CDR1 LNHDA, CDR2 SQIVND (reference sequence). The CDR3 bases are TGTGCCAGTAGCGGACAGGGGGCTTGGAACGAGCAGTACTTC. Its protein is CASSGQGAWNEQYF. Combining the CDR3 with reference TRBV19 and TRBJ2-7 gives the whole variable domain DGGITQSPKYLFRKEGQNVTLSCEQNLNHDAMYWYRQDPGQGLRLIYYSQIVNDFQKGDIAEGYSVSREKKESFPLTVTSAQKNPTAFYLCASSGQGAWNEQYFGPGTRLTVT.

This sequence joins TRBV5-1 and TRBJ1-6; 10 bases are shared with TRBD1. V gave up 3 bases and J gave up 10 bases; unmatched junction bases: 7. The CDR3 runs to 15 residues. From germline, CDR1 is SGHRS and CDR2 YFSETQ. CDR3 sequence (DNA): TGCGCCAGCAGCTACTCCGGGACAGGGGAATCACCCCTCCACTTT. This encodes CASSYSGTGESPLHF.

This chain joins TRBV28 and TRBJ2-7, with TRBD2 matching 11 bases. Germline CDR1 and CDR2: MDHEN and SYDVKM. V trimming: 6 bases; J trimming: 4 bases; junction bases outside the gene matches: 8. The CDR3 contains 15 residues. The CDR3 region is CASSLSGRALYEQYF. CDR3 coding DNA: TGTGCCAGCAGCCTTAGCGGGAGGGCCTTATACGAGCAGTACTTC.

This clonotype has at least ten counts. CDR3 nucleotides: TGTGCCAGCAGTTACCGGAGTTGGGGGAACACTGAAGCTTTCTTT. This codes for CASSYRSWGNTEAFF. The rearrangement links TRBV6-5 to TRBJ1-1; D not resolved. V lost 2 bases, J lost 1 base, and 11 bases lay in between. This CDR3 contains 15 residues. Per the germline V gene, CDR1 is MNHEY and CDR2 is SVGAGI.

This chain joins TRBV6-5 and TRBJ1-2, with a tentative D call TRBD1 (5 bases). The CDR3 totals 16 residues. Germline CDR1 and CDR2: MNHEY and SVGAGI. V gave up 5 bases and J gave up 3 bases, with 19 bases separating them. In DNA form, the CDR3 reads TGTGCCAGCAGTACCGATCGGGGCGTGCGGGACTATGGCTACACCTTC. As protein: CASSTDRGVRDYGYTF.

This clonotype is labeled medium-sized. The DNA for the CDR3 is TGTGCCACCAGTGATCCCTGGACCACCGGGGAGCTGTTTTTT. Its protein product is CATSDPWTTGELFF. This chain links TRBV24-1 with TRBJ2-2; D not certain. The ends were cut back, 3 bases at V and 4 bases at J, with 8 bases in the middle. The germline CDR1 and CDR2 sequences are KGHDR and SFDVKD. The CDR3 has 14 residues.

This clonotype was found a few times. This chain joins TRBV2 and TRBJ1-1; 8 bases agree with TRBD1. Germline loops: CDR1 SNHLY, CDR2 FYNNEI. The trim removed 6 bases at V and 8 bases at J, leaving 17 bases unmatched. This CDR3 has 16 residues. The CDR3 reads CASRAGTGITPQEAFF. CDR3 sequence (DNA): TGTGCCAGCAGGGCGGGGACAGGTATCACGCCACAAGAAGCTTTCTTT.

This clonotype was detected many times. This chain links TRBV7-2 with TRBJ2-5, with no clear D. Germline CDR1 and CDR2: SGHTA and FQGNSA. The CDR3 covers 14 residues. Trimming took off 5 bases at V and 2 bases at J, with 12 bases between the two ends. For the CDR3, the DNA is TGTGCCAGCAGCCTTCCCGGGCATCAAGAGACCCAGTACTTC. Its translation is CASSLPGHQETQYF.

In this sample, this clonotype turned up many times. V and J are TRBV6-5 and TRBJ1-5, with a weak D call TRBD1 (5 bases). The germline V gene encodes CDR1 MNHEY and CDR2 SVGAGI. The ends were cut back, 2 bases at V and 6 bases at J, with 8 bases in the middle. This CDR3 has 13 residues. CDR3 in DNA: TGTGCCAGCAGTTACGATGACAGTCAGCCCCAGCATTTT. It translates to CASSYDDSQPQHF.

The genes are TRBV6-2 or TRBV6-3 and TRBJ2-7, with D unresolved. The V gene's germline CDR1 is MNHEY and CDR2 SVGEGT. Trimming cost V 7 bases and J 3 bases, with 10 bases left between them. CDR3 length equals 12 residues. CDR3 sequence (DNA): TGTGCCAGCAACGAGCGCTACTACGAGCAGTACTTC. Protein product: CASNERYYEQYF.

The rearrangement joins TRBV5-1 to TRBJ1-1, with a tentative D call TRBD1 (5 bases). The CDR3 runs to 15 residues. The germline V and J ends were trimmed by 0 bases and 6 bases, with 15 bases remaining between them. The V gene's germline CDR1 is SGHRS and CDR2 YFSETQ. CDR3 bases: TGCGCCAGCAGCTTGGGGACGTTAAGGGGCCCTGAAGCTTTCTTT. Its translation: CASSLGTLRGPEAFF.

This clonotype was detected a few times. In nucleotides, the CDR3 is TGTGCCAGCAGCTTCAGTCGCGGGCCCCTCCACTTT. Its protein product is CASSFSRGPLHF. The V call is TRBV9, the J call TRBJ1-6, with no clear D. The V and J ends lost 4 bases and 13 bases respectively, with 12 bases between them. The CDR3 consists of 12 residues. Per the germline V gene, CDR1 is SGDLS and CDR2 is YYNGEE.

In its sample, this clonotype was seen a few times. The V call is TRBV9, the J call TRBJ2-2; no reliable D call. Germline V gives CDR1 SGDLS, CDR2 YYNGEE. This CDR3 is built from 14 residues. V lost 4 bases, J lost 4 bases, and 11 bases lay in between. This chain's CDR3 is CASSPIGTTGELFF. The CDR3 DNA sequence: TGTGCCAGCAGCCCCATAGGAACCACCGGGGAGCTGTTTTTT. The variable domain in full, with the rest retrieved from reference TRBV9 and TRBJ2-2, is DSGVTQTPKHLITATGQRVTLRCSPRSGDLSVYWYQQSLDQGLQFLIQYYNGEERAKGNILERFSAQQFPDLHSELNLSSLELGDSALYFCASSPIGTTGELFFGEGSRLTVL.